Each of the 21 T cell receptor beta chains below was sequenced from the same sample in a study of T cells after yellow fever vaccination (dated by TCRdb to about 2019). The treatment or condition label here, explained by the study, means: live attenuated yellow fever vaccine strain. The library relied on 5' RACE. The sequencer listed for this sample is Illumina HiSeq 2500. Using fastp at Q25 and MiXCR, TCRdb reprocessed the public reads and kept productive beta chains. Entries that share a CDR3 protein sequence are merged under the most common genes and DNA. For this sample the table gives more than 450,000 distinct CDR3 sequences, of which around a fifth were detected only once. 16% of the sample is held by the ten biggest clonotypes. The input for sequencing was PBMCs, taken about 20 days after the first yellow fever vaccination. The source of these receptors is a man aged 18 to 30 who received the YFV17D yellow fever vaccine.

This rearrangement joins TRBV6-5 to TRBJ2-1; either TRBD1 or TRBD2 may supply D (5 bases each). CDR3 length: 12 residues. V was pared by 5 bases and J by 9 bases, with 11 bases between. CDR1 and CDR2 (germline): MNHEY, SVGAGI. The CDR3 bases are TGTGCCAGCAGTCCAGGGAGCGTTGAGCAGTTCTTC. Translation: CASSPGSVEQFF.

The chain employs TRBV7-6 and TRBJ2-3, with 15 bases fitting TRBD2. CDR1 is SGHVS and CDR2 is FNYEAQ in the germline V gene. The V gene end was trimmed by 6 bases and the J gene end by 6 bases; junction bases not matched to a gene: 13. The CDR3 contains 18 residues. The CDR3 coding sequence is TGTGCCAGCAGGTCGAGCCCGGGACTAGCGGGGGGTGATGATACGCAGTATTTT. Translation: CASRSSPGLAGGDDTQYF.

This clonotype was seen a handful of times. This chain links TRBV9 with TRBJ2-5; no reliable D call. Trimming removed 5 bases at V and 0 bases at J, with 14 bases between. This CDR3 spans 15 amino acids. Germline loops: CDR1 SGDLS, CDR2 YYNGEE. In nucleotides, the CDR3 is TGTGCCAGCAGTCCTGAAGGGTTCGACCAAGAGACCCAGTACTTC. It codes for CASSPEGFDQETQYF.

The V call is TRBV25-1, the J call TRBJ2-7; D possibly corresponds to TRBD2 (5 bases). Germline loops: CDR1 MGHDK, CDR2 SYGVNS. This CDR3 comprises 12 residues. Trimming cost V 2 bases and J 5 bases, with 7 bases left between them. The CDR3 coding sequence is TGTGCCAGCAGTGAAGTCGGGGACGAGCAGTACTTC. This translates into CASSEVGDEQYF.

The chain has TRBV5-5 and TRBJ2-1, with a tentative D call TRBD2 (7 bases). Germline lookup yields CDR1 SGHKS and CDR2 YYEKEE (reference sequence). The length of the CDR3 is 14 residues. Trimming removed 2 bases from V and 6 bases from J, with 12 bases in between. For the CDR3, the DNA is TGTGCCAGCAGCTTTGGGGGGGCCCGCAATGAGCAGTTCTTC. Its protein product is CASSFGGARNEQFF.

The chain links TRBV29-1 to TRBJ1-2; D is possibly TRBD1 (5 bases). The CDR3 totals 12 residues. The V gene lost 6 bases and the J gene lost 6 bases, with 14 bases spanning the gap. Germline-derived CDR1 and CDR2 are SQVTM and ANQGSEA. The CDR3 spells CSVGGGSHGYTF. The CDR3 DNA is TGCAGCGTCGGCGGGGGTTCCCATGGCTACACCTTC.

The CDR3 spells CASSYFAGYFF. CDR3 bases: TGTGCCAGCAGTTACTTCGCAGGGTACTTCTTC. The chain couples TRBV6-6 to TRBJ2-1, with a weak D call TRBD1 (5 bases). CDR1 and CDR2 from the germline V gene are MNHNY and SVGAGI (reference sequence). The CDR3 runs 11 residues. Trimming pared 1 base from V and 16 bases from J, leaving 11 bases between.

A few counts support this clonotype. The gene calls are TRBV12-3 or TRBV12-4 and TRBJ1-1; 7 bases align to TRBD1. CDR3 length: 14 residues. The V gene end was trimmed by 8 bases and the J gene end by 2 bases; junction bases not matched to a gene: 8. CDR3 loop: CASHVTGRNTEAFF. In DNA, the CDR3 is TGTGCCAGCCACGTGACAGGGCGTAACACTGAAGCTTTCTTT.

This clonotype was counted only a few times. The J gene is TRBJ2-5, the V gene TRBV5-1, with D possibly called TRBD1 or TRBD2 (6 bases each). Germline CDR1 and CDR2: SGHRS and YFSETQ. V was shortened by 10 bases and J by 5 bases, with 15 bases between the two germline ends. The CDR3 is 12 amino acids. The CDR3 protein is CASTGATETQYF. The CDR3 bases are TGCGCCTCGACGGGGGCCACGGAGACCCAGTACTTC.

This clonotype was seen a handful of times. CDR3 DNA sequence: TGTGCCTGGAACACTGGAACCACTTTACGCGAGCAGTACTTC. This translates into CAWNTGTTLREQYF. This chain connects TRBV30 to TRBJ2-7; D is uncertain. Trimming cost V 4 bases and J 6 bases, with 19 bases left between them. The CDR3 length is 14 residues. The germline V gene has CDR1 GTSNPN and CDR2 SVGIG (reference sequence). The whole variable domain, filled in from reference TRBV30 and TRBJ2-7, reads SQTIHQWPATLVQPVGSPLSLECTVEGTSNPNLYWYRQAAGRGLQLLFYSVGIGQISSEVPQNLSASRPQDRQFILSSKKLLLSDSGFYLCAWNTGTTLREQYFGPGTRLTVT.

The J gene is TRBJ2-2, the V gene TRBV18, with D tentatively TRBD1 or TRBD2 (5 bases each). The V end lost 5 bases, the J end lost 3 bases, and 16 bases lay between the germline ends. The CDR3 sequence is 16 residues long. Germline assignment: CDR1 KGHSH and CDR2 LQKENI. CDR3 residues: CASSSGRTGYTGELFF. The CDR3 DNA is TGTGCCAGCTCATCGGGACGGACGGGTTACACCGGGGAGCTGTTTTTT.

The rearrangement uses TRBV7-9 and TRBJ2-3, with D hard to call. This CDR3 region has 13 residues. Germline CDR1 SEHNR, CDR2 FQNEAQ (reference sequence). Trimming removed 5 bases from V and 0 bases from J, with 6 bases in between. The CDR3 region has the DNA TGTGCCAGCAGCGACCTAAGCACAGATACGCAGTATTTT. Translating gives CASSDLSTDTQYF.

In its sample, this clonotype was seen a few times. The chain uses TRBV27 and TRBJ2-3, with D maybe TRBD1 (5 bases). Germline loops: CDR1 MNHEY, CDR2 SMNVEV (reference sequence). CDR3 size: 14 residues. Trimming pared 6 bases from V and 2 bases from J, leaving 12 bases between. This CDR3 reads CASRRGPYTDTQYF. CDR3 nucleotide sequence: TGTGCCAGCAGAAGGGGCCCATACACAGATACGCAGTATTTT.

This clonotype was seen more than once but under ten times. This chain uses TRBV7-3 with TRBJ1-1; perhaps TRBD1 as D (6 bases). The CDR3 extends over 13 amino acids. V shed 5 bases and J shed 8 bases, with 15 bases lying between them. CDR1 is SGHTA and CDR2 is FQGTGA in the germline V gene. CDR3 loop: CASSPGTPREAFF. In nucleotides, the CDR3 is TGTGCCAGCAGCCCTGGGACACCGCGGGAAGCTTTCTTT. The full variable domain, in which reference TRBV7-3 and TRBJ1-1 provide the parts outside the CDR3, is GAGVSQTPSNKVTEKGKYVELRCDPISGHTALYWYRQSLGQGPEFLIYFQGTGAADDSGLPNDRFFAVRPEGSVSTLKIQRTERGDSAVYLCASSPGTPREAFFGQGTRLTVV.

This clonotype was seen a few times. The chain uses TRBV4-3 and TRBJ1-3, with D unclear. The length of the CDR3 is 15 residues. The germline V and J ends were trimmed by 1 base and 0 bases, with 7 bases remaining between them. The germline CDR1 and CDR2 sequences are LGHNA and YSLEER. In nucleotides, the CDR3 is TGCGCCAGCAGCCAAGGGGAGGCCTCTGGAAACACCATATATTTT. Residues: CASSQGEASGNTIYF.

The V call is TRBV18, the J call TRBJ1-5; D is undetermined. The CDR3 is 15 residues long. From germline, CDR1 is KGHSH and CDR2 LQKENI. Trimming removed 1 base at V and 2 bases at J, with 9 bases between. CDR3 in amino acids: CASSPQYGGNQPQHF. The CDR3 DNA sequence: TGTGCCAGCTCACCACAATATGGGGGCAATCAGCCCCAGCATTTT.

The table lists this clonotype with a few counts. The chain has TRBV11-2 and TRBJ2-7; D may be TRBD2 (6 bases). The CDR3 has 15 residues. Trimming removed 4 bases from V and 2 bases from J, with 15 bases in between. The germline CDR1 and CDR2 sequences are SGHAT and FQNNGV. CDR3 DNA: TGTGCCAGCAGCTCCCCAGCCGGACTACCCTACGAGCAGTACTTC. Translation gives CASSSPAGLPYEQYF. Drawing the rest from reference TRBV11-2 and TRBJ2-7, the complete variable domain is EAGVAQSPRYKIIEKRQSVAFWCNPISGHATLYWYQQILGQGPKLLIQFQNNGVVDDSQLPKDRFSAERLKGVDSTLKIQPAKLEDSAVYLCASSSPAGLPYEQYFGPGTRLTVT.

The table lists this clonotype with a few counts. The chain uses TRBV12-3 or TRBV12-4 and TRBJ1-4; D is unresolved. This CDR3 has 14 amino acids. The V gene lost 3 bases and the J gene lost 4 bases, with 9 bases spanning the gap. CDR3 residues: CASSFGRLNEKLFF. CDR3 nucleotide sequence: TGTGCCAGCAGTTTTGGACGGCTTAATGAAAAACTGTTTTTT.

The chain employs TRBV12-3 or TRBV12-4 and TRBJ1-4; D is uncertain. The CDR3 runs to 17 residues. The CDR3 DNA is TGTACCTTCAGTTTAGACTTACAAGCGGGCCCGTCCGAAAAACTGTTTTTT. As protein: CTFSLDLQAGPSEKLFF.

The chain joins TRBV7-8 to TRBJ2-5; D is perhaps TRBD2 (6 bases). Germline loops: CDR1 SGHVS, CDR2 FQNEAQ. The length of the CDR3 is 15 residues. V lost 4 bases and J 1 base, leaving 13 bases between the germline ends. In DNA form, the CDR3 reads TGTGCCAGCAGCTCCGGGACTGGGACCCAAGAGACCCAGTACTTC. Encoded protein: CASSSGTGTQETQYF.

This clonotype was seen more than once but under ten times. The chain carries TRBV2 and TRBJ2-7; TRBD1 aligns across 9 bases. The J segment lost 4 bases and the V segment lost 4 bases, leaving 5 bases of the junction unmatched. Germline lookup yields CDR1 SNHLY and CDR2 FYNNEI. The CDR3 length is 14 residues. CDR3 loop: CASSAQGAGYEQYV. In DNA, the CDR3 is TGTGCCAGCAGTGCACAGGGGGCCGGGTACGAGCAGTACGTC.